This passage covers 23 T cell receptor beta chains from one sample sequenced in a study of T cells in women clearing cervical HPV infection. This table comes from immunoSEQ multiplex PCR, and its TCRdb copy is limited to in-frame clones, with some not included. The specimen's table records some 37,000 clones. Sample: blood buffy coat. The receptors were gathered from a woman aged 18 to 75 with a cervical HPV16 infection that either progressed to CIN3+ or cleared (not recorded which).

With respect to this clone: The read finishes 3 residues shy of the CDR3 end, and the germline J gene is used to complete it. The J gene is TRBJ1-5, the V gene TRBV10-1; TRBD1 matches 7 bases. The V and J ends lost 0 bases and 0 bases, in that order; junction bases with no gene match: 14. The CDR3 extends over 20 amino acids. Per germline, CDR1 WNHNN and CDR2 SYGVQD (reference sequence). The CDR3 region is CASSESRGGRNRGSNQPQHF. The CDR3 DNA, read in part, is TGCGCCAGCAGTGAGTCGAGAGGGGGTCGGAACAGGGGTAGCAATCAGCCC.

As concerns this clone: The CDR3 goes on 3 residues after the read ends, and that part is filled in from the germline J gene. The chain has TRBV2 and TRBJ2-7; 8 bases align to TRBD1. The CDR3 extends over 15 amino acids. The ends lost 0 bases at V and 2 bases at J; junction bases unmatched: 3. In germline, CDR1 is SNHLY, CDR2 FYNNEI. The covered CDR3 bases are TGTGCCAGCAGTGAAGCGGGACAGGTAACCTACGAG. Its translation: CASSEAGQVTYE. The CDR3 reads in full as CASSEAGQVTYEQYF.

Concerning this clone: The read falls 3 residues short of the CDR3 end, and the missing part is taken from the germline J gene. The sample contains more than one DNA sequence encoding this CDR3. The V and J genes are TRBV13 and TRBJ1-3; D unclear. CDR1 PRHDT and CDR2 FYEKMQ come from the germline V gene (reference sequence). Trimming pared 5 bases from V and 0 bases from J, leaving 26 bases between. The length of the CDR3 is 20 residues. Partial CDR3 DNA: TGTGCCAGCAGCATCGTTTCTCACCGAGAACCACAGAGCTCTGGAAACACC. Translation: CASSIVSHREPQSSGNT. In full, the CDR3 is CASSIVSHREPQSSGNTIYF.

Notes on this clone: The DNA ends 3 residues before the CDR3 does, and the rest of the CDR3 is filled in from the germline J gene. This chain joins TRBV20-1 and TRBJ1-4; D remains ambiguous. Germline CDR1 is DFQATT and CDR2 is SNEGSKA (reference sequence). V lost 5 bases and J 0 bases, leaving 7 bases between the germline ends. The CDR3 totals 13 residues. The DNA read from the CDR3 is TGCAGTGCTGAACCAGCAACTAATGAAAAA. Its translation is CSAEPATNEK. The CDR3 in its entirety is CSAEPATNEKLFF.

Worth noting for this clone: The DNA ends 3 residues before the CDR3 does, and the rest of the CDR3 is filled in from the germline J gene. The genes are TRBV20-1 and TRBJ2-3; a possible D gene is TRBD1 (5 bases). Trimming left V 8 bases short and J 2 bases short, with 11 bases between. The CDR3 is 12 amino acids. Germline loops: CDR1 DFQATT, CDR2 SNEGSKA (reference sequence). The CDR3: CSRQTTTDTQYF. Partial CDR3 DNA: TGCAGTAGACAGACGACCACAGATACG.

CDR3 DNA (partial): TGCGCCAGCAGCTTGGGGGTGACAGGGATAGACGAG. Protein sequence: CASSLGVTGIDE. The entire CDR3 is CASSLGVTGIDEQYF. V usage is TRBV5-1 and J usage is TRBJ2-7, with 7 bases identical to TRBD1. The CDR3 end is not reached by the read, which stops 3 residues before it; the germline J gene fills it in. The CDR3 sequence is 15 residues long. J was trimmed by 5 bases and V by 0 bases; bases with no gene match: 8. Germline V gene sequence: CDR1 SGHRS, CDR2 YFSETQ. The complete variable domain, with remaining parts taken from reference TRBV5-1 and TRBJ2-7, reads KAGVTQTPRYLIKTRGQQVTLSCSPISGHRSVSWYQQTPGQGLQFLFEYFSETQRNKGNFPGRFSGRQFSNSRSEMNVSTLELGDSALYLCASSLGVTGIDEQYFGPGTRLTVT.

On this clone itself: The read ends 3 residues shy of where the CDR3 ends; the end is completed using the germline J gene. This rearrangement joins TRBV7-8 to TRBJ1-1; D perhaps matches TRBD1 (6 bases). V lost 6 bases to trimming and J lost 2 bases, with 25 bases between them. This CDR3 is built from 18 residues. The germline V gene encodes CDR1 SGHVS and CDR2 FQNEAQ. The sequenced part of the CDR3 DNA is TGTGCCAGCAGATACGAATCAGGGGCCACCGTGGGTAACACTGAA. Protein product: CASRYESGATVGNTE. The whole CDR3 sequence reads CASRYESGATVGNTEAFF.

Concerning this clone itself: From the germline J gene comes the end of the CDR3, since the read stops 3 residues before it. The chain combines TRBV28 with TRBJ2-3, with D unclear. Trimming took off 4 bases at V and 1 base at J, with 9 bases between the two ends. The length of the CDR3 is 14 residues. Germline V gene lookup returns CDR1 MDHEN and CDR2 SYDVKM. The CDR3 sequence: CASSSGYGTDTQYF. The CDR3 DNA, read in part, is TGTGCCAGCAGTTCAGGCTACGGCACAGATACG. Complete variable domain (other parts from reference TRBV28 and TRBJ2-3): DVKVTQSSRYLVKRTGEKVFLECVQDMDHENMFWYRQDPGLGLRLIYFSYDVKMKEKGDIPEGYSVSREKKERFSLILESASTNQTSMYLCASSSGYGTDTQYFGPGTRLTVL.

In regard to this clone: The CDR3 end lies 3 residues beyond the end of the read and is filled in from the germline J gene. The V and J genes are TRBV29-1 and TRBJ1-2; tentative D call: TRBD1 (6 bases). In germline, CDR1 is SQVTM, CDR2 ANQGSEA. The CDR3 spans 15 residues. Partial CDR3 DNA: TGCAGCGTTGAAGGGTCTAGCGGGGGGGGCGAGACC. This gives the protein CSVEGSSGGGET. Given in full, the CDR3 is CSVEGSSGGGETYTF.

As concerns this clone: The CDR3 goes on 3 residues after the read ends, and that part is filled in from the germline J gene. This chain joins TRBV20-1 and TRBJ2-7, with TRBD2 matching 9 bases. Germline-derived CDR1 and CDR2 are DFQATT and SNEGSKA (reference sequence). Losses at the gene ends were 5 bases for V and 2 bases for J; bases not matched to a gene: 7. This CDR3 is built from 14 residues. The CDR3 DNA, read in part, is TGCAGTGCTGCAAGACTAGCGGATACCTACGAG. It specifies CSAARLADTYE. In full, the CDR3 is CSAARLADTYEQYF.

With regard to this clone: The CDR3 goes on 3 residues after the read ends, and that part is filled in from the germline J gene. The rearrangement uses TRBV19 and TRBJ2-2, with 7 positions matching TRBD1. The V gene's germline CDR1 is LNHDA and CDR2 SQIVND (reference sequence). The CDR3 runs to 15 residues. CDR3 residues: CASSLTWDSNSPLFF. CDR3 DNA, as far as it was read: TGTGCCAGTAGTCTCACCTGGGACAGTAATTCACCG.

The DNA read from the CDR3 is TGTGCCAGCTCACCCCCTAGCGGGGTTATCCATACC. It is translated as CASSPPSGVIHT. The full CDR3 sequence reads CASSPPSGVIHTYTF. The chain uses TRBV18 and TRBJ1-2, with D hard to call. Read coverage stops 3 residues before the CDR3 terminus; the germline J gene supplies the remainder. The length of the CDR3 is 15 residues. The germline gives CDR1 KGHSH, CDR2 LQKENI.

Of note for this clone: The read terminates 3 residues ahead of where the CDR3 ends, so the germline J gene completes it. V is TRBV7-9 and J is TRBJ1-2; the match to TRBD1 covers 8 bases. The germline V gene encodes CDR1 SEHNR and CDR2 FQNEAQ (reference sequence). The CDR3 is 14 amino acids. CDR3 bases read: TGTGCCAGCAGCCCTGGACAGGGCCCCTACGAC. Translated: CASSPGQGPYD. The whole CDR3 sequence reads CASSPGQGPYDYTF.

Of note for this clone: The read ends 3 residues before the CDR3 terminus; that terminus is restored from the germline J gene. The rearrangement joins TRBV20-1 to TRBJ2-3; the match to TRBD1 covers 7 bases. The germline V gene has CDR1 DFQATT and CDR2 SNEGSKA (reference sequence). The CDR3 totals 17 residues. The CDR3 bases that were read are TGCAGTGCTAGAGAGGGGACAGCCGCAAATAGCAATCAGCCG. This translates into CSAREGTAANSNQP. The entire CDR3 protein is CSAREGTAANSNQPQYF.

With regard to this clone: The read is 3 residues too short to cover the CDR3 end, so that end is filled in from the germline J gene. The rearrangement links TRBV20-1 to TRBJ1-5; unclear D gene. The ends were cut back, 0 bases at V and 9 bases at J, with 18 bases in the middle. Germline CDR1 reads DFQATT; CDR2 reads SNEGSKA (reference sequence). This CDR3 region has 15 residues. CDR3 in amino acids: CSARDSSVSIVPQHF. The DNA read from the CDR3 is TGCAGTGCTAGAGATAGCAGTGTGTCAATCGTGCCC.

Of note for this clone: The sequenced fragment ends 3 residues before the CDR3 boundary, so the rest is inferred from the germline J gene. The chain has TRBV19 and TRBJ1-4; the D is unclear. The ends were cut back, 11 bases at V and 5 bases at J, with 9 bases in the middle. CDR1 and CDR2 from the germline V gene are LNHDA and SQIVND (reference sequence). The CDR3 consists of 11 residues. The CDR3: CAGLLNEKLFF. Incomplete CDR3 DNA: TGTGCCGGCCTTCTCAATGAAAAA.

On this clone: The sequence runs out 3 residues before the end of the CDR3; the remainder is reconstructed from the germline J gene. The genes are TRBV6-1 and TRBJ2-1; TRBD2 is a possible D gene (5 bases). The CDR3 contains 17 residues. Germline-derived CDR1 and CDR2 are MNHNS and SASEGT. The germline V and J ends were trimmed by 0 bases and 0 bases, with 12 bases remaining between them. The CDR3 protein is CASSEAYGVISYNEQFF. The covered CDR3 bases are TGTGCCAGCAGTGAAGCGTACGGGGTTATCTCCTACAATGAG.

The sequenced CDR3 bases are TGTGCCAGCAGTTCGCAGGACAGGCAAGAGACG. It codes for CASSSQDRQET. In full, the CDR3 reads CASSSQDRQETQYF. This chain connects TRBV6-2 or TRBV6-3 to TRBJ2-3; TRBD1 matches at 7 bases. With the read ending 3 residues before the CDR3 end, the germline J gene is used to fill in that end. Looked up from germline, CDR1 is MNHEY and CDR2 is SVGEGT. This CDR3 has 14 amino acids.

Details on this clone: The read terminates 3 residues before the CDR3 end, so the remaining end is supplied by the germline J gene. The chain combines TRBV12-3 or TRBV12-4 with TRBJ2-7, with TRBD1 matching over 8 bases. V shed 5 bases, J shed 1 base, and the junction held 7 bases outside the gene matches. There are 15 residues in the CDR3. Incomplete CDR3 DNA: TGTGCCAGCAGTCCTTCCGGGACAGGTTCCTACGAG. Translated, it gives CASSPSGTGSYE. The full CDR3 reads CASSPSGTGSYEQYF.

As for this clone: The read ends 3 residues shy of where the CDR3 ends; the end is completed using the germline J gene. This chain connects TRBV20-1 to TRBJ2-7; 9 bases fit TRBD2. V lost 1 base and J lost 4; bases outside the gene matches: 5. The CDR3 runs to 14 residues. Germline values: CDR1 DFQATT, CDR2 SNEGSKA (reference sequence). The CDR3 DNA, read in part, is TGCAGTGCTAGAGCCCCTAGCGGGGTATACGAG. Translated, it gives CSARAPSGVYE. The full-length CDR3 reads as CSARAPSGVYEQYF.

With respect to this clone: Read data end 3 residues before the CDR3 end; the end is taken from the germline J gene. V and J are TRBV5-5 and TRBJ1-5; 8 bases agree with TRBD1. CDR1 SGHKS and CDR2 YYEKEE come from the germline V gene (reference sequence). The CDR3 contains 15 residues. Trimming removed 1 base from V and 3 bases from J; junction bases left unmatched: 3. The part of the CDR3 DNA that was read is TGTGCCAGCAGCTTGCAGGGGGCAATCAATCAGCCC. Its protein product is CASSLQGAINQP. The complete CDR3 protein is CASSLQGAINQPQHF. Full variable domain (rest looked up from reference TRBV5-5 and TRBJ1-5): DAGVTQSPTHLIKTRGQQVTLRCSPISGHKSVSWYQQVLGQGPQFIFQYYEKEERGRGNFPDRFSARQFPNYSSELNVNALLLGDSALYLCASSLQGAINQPQHFGDGTRLSIL.

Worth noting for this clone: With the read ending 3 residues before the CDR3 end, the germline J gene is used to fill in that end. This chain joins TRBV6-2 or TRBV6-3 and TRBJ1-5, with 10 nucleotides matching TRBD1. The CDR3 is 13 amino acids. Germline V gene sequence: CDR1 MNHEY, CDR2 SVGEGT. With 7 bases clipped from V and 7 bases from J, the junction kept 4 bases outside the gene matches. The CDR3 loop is CASKGTGAQPQHF. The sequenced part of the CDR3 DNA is TGTGCCAGCAAGGGGACAGGGGCACAGCCC.

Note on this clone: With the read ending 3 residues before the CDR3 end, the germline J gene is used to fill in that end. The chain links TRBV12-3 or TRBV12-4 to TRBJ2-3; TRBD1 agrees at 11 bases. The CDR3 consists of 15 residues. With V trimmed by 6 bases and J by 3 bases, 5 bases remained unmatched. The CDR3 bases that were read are TGTGCCAGCAGCCCGGACAGGGGGCGAACAGATACG. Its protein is CASSPDRGRTDT. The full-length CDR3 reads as CASSPDRGRTDTQYF.